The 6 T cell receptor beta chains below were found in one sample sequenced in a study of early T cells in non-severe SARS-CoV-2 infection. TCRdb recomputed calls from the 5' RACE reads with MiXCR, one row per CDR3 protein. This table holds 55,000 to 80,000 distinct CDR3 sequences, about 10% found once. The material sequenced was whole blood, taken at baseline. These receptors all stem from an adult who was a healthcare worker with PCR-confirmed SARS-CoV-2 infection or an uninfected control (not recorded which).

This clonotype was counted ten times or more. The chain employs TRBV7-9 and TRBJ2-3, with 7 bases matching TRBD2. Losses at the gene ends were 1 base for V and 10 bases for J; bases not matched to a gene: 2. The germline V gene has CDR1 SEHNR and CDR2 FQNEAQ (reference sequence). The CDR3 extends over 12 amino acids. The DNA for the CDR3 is TGTGCCAGCAGCTTAGGCCTAGCGGCGCAGTATTTT. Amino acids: CASSLGLAAQYF.

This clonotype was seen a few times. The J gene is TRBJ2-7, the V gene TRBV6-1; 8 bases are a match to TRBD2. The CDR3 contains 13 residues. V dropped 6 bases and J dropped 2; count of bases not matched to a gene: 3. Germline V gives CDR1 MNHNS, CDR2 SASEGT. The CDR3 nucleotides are TGTGCCAGCAGGACTAGCGTGACCTACGAGCAGTACTTC. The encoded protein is CASRTSVTYEQYF.

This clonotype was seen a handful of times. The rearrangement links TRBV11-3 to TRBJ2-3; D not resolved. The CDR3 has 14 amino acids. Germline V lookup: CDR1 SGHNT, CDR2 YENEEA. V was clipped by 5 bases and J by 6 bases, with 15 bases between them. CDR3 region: CASSLTSFDDTQYF. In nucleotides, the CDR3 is TGTGCCAGCAGCCTCACTTCCTTTGATGATACGCAGTATTTT.

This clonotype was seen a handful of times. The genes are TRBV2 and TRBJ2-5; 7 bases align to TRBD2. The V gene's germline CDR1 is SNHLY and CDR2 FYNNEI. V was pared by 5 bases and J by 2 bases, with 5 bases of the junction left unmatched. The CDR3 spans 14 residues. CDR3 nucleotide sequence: TGTGCCAGCAGTCCTAGCGGAAATCAAGAGACCCAGTACTTC. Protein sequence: CASSPSGNQETQYF.

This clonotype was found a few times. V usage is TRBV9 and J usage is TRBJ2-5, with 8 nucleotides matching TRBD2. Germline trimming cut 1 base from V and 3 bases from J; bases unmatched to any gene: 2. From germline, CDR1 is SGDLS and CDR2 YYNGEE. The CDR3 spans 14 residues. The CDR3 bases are TGTGCCAGCAGCGTACCCGGGAGGGAAGAGACCCAGTACTTC. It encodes CASSVPGREETQYF.

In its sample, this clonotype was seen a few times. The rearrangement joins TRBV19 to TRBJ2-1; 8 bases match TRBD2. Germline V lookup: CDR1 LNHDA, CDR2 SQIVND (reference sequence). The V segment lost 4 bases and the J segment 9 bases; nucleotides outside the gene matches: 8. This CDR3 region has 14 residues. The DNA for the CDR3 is TGTGCCAGTAGTAAGGGACTAGAGGTCAGTGAGCAGTTCTTC. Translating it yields CASSKGLEVSEQFF.